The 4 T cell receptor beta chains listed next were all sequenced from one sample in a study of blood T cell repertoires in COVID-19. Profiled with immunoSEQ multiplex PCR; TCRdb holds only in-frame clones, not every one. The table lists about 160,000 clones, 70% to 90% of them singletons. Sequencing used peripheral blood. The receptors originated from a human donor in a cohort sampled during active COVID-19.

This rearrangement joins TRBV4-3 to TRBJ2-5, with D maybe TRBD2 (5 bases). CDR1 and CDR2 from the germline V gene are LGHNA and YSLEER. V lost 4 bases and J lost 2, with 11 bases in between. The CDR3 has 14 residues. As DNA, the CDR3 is TGCGCCAGCAGCCTCAGGACTGAACAAGAGACCCAGTACTTC. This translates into CASSLRTEQETQYF.

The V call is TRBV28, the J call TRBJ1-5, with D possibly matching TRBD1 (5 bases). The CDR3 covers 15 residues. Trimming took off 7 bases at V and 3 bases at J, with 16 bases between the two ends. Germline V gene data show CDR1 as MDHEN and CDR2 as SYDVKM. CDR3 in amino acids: CASTSPGRLNQPQHF. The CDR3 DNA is TGTGCCAGCACCTCGCCAGGGCGGCTCAATCAGCCCCAGCATTTT.

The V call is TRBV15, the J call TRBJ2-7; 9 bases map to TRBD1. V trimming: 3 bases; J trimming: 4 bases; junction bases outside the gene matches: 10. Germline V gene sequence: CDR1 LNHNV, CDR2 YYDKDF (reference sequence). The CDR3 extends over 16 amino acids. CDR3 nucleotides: TGTGCCACCAGCAGGGCACCGGACAGGGGAAGGTACGAGCAGTACTTC. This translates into CATSRAPDRGRYEQYF.

The CDR3: CASSLVIASMIFGYTF. CDR3 bases: TGTGCCAGCAGCTTAGTCATAGCCTCCATGATCTTCGGCTACACCTTC. This chain joins TRBV7-9 and TRBJ1-2; D unclear. V lost 1 base to trimming and J lost 8 bases, with 20 bases between them. The germline V gene has CDR1 SEHNR and CDR2 FQNEAQ (reference sequence). CDR3 length: 16 amino acids.